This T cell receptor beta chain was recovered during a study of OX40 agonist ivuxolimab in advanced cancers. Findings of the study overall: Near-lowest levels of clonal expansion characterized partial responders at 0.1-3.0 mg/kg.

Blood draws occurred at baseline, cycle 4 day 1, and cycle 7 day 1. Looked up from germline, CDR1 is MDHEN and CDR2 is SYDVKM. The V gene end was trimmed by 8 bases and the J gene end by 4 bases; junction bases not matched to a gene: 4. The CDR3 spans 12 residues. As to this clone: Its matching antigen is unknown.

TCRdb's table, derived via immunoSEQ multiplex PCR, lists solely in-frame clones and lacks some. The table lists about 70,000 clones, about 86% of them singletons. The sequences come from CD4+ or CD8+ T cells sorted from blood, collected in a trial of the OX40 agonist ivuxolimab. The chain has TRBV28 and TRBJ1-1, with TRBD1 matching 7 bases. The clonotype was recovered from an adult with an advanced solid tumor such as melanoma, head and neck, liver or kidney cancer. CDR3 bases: TGTGCCAGCGGGTGGACAGGCACTGAAGCTTTCTTT. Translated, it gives CASGWTGTEAFF.